This TCR beta chain was obtained from a study of T-cell memory formation after mild COVID-19. This clonotype was found many times. Per the germline V gene, CDR1 is SEHNR and CDR2 is FQNEAQ (reference sequence). After removal of 5 bases from V and 5 bases from J, the junction contained 10 bases not matched to a gene. This CDR3 is built from 15 residues. TCRdb re-called the 5' RACE reads with MiXCR, one entry per CDR3 protein. This sample carries around 340,000 distinct CDR3 sequences, roughly 14% of them seen once, and the ten largest clones take around a fifth. The V call is TRBV7-9, the J call TRBJ2-3; 7 positions agree with TRBD1. Sequencing was done on a sample of PBMCs or a T cell subset sorted from them (not recorded which). This TCR came from a man between 18 and 29 years old who had mild COVID-19 (a few samples of this study predate the infection). Cell type and time point are not known. The DNA for the CDR3 is TGTGCCAGCAGCCAGACAGGGATGGGACAAGATACGCAGTATTTT. Translation gives CASSQTGMGQDTQYF.